Listed here are 15 T cell receptor beta chains from one sample, sequenced in a study of blood T cell repertoires in COVID-19. Data came from immunoSEQ multiplex PCR; TCRdb stores just in-frame clones and leaves some out. The table records approximately 140,000 clones, 84% of them present only once. Sequences were obtained from PBMCs or T cells enriched from blood (not recorded which). Every receptor here comes from a woman aged 45-65 years with acute COVID-19.

The chain's CDR3 is CASSQQLAGQETQYF. DNA for the CDR3: TGCGCCAGCAGCCAGCAACTAGCGGGGCAAGAGACCCAGTACTTC. This chain connects TRBV5-1 to TRBJ2-5; 10 bases are shared with TRBD2. Germline V gene lookup returns CDR1 SGHRS and CDR2 YFSETQ. The ends lost 4 bases at V and 2 bases at J; junction bases unmatched: 5. This CDR3 contains 15 residues.

The genes are TRBV6-1 and TRBJ2-4; D possibly corresponds to TRBD2 (6 bases). V lost 2 bases, J lost 0 bases, and 11 bases lay in between. Germline CDR1 is MNHNS and CDR2 is SASEGT. This CDR3 is 16 amino acids long. The CDR3 DNA sequence: TGTGCCAGCAGTGAACTGATGGGACTAGCCAAAAACATTCAGTACTTC. It is translated as CASSELMGLAKNIQYF.

The J gene is TRBJ2-5, the V gene TRBV19; no reliable D call. Germline loops: CDR1 LNHDA, CDR2 SQIVND (reference sequence). The V end lost 5 bases, the J end lost 2 bases, and 12 bases lay between the germline ends. The CDR3 is 14 amino acids. DNA of the CDR3: TGTGCCAGTAGTCCCCAAATAACTCAAGAGACCCAGTACTTC. As protein: CASSPQITQETQYF.

The rearrangement links TRBV7-2 to TRBJ2-1, with TRBD2 matching over 10 bases. CDR1 SGHTA and CDR2 FQGNSA come from the germline V gene. The CDR3 is 14 amino acids. V was clipped by 1 base and J by 13 bases; unmatched bases: 7. The CDR3 sequence is CASSLVLAGDPQFF. In nucleotides, the CDR3 is TGTGCCAGCAGCTTAGTCCTAGCGGGAGATCCTCAGTTCTTC.

This chain uses TRBV5-4 with TRBJ2-7, with a possible D match to TRBD2 (6 bases). Trimming shortened V by 0 bases and J by 4 bases, and 8 bases separated the two germline ends. Germline lookup yields CDR1 SGHNT and CDR2 YYREEE (reference sequence). The length of the CDR3 is 13 residues. As DNA, the CDR3 is TGTGCCAGCAGCTTGGAGCTAGCGTACGAGCAGTACTTC. Translating it yields CASSLELAYEQYF.

This chain connects TRBV9 to TRBJ1-6; no reliable D call. There are 13 residues in the CDR3. The ends were cut back, 9 bases at V and 5 bases at J, with 12 bases in the middle. The V gene's germline CDR1 is SGDLS and CDR2 YYNGEE. For the CDR3, the DNA is TGTGCCACCAGTAGAGGGAATAATTCACCCCTCCACTTT. Translation gives CATSRGNNSPLHF.

The chain is built from TRBV3-1 (or the pseudogene TRBV3-2) and TRBJ2-2, with D perhaps matching TRBD2 (6 bases). This CDR3 has 18 residues. Trimming left V 2 bases short and J 0 bases short, with 16 bases between. In germline, CDR1 is LGHDT, CDR2 YNNKEL (reference sequence). DNA for the CDR3: TGTGCCAGCAGCCAAAGTGCTTGGGGGGACGCGAACACCGGGGAGCTGTTTTTT. Translating gives CASSQSAWGDANTGELFF.

This clone was found a few times. The chain joins TRBV4-1 to TRBJ1-4; 7 bases are a match to TRBD1. Germline values: CDR1 MGHRA, CDR2 YSYEKL. After removal of 6 bases from V and 4 bases from J, the junction contained 8 bases not matched to a gene. This CDR3 spans 15 amino acids. The CDR3 is CASRLGTANNEKLFF. CDR3 DNA: TGCGCCAGCAGACTAGGGACAGCCAATAATGAAAAACTGTTTTTT.

The chain joins TRBV4-1 to TRBJ2-7; D might be TRBD1 (5 bases). CDR3 size: 13 residues. Germline CDR1 reads MGHRA; CDR2 reads YSYEKL. V was pared by 5 bases and J by 4 bases, with 12 bases between. The CDR3 DNA sequence: TGCGCCAGCAGCTTAGCAGGGTCGTACGAGCAGTACTTC. Translating it yields CASSLAGSYEQYF.

A note on this clone: An end of the junction does not agree with germline; a read error may underlie this. The chain uses TRBV6-2 or TRBV6-3 and TRBJ1-5, with a weak D call TRBD1 (6 bases). This CDR3 is built from 16 residues. The germline CDR1 and CDR2 sequences are MNHEY and SVGEGT. The CDR3 bases are TGTGCCAGCAGTGAGGCCGGGACACGCAGCAAGCAGCCCCAGCATTTT. As protein: CASSEAGTRSKQPQHF.

This sequence joins TRBV4-3 and TRBJ2-2; 8 nucleotides line up with TRBD2. J gave up 4 bases and V 0 bases, and 19 bases lay outside the gene matches. The germline CDR1 and CDR2 sequences are LGHNA and YSLEER. The CDR3 spans 21 residues. The CDR3 sequence is CASSQEWGEIDGREGTGELFF. DNA for the CDR3: TGCGCCAGCAGCCAAGAATGGGGGGAAATAGACGGGAGGGAAGGCACCGGGGAGCTGTTTTTT.

J is TRBJ2-3 and V is TRBV9; 8 bases agree with TRBD2. Germline loops: CDR1 SGDLS, CDR2 YYNGEE. V shed 3 bases and J 0 bases; nucleotides not matched to a gene: 3. CDR3 length equals 15 residues. This CDR3 reads CASSEIAGSTDTQYF. CDR3 DNA sequence: TGTGCCAGCAGCGAAATAGCGGGAAGCACAGATACGCAGTATTTT.

This clone occurred a few times. The chain has TRBV28 and TRBJ1-6, with 8 bases aligning to TRBD1. This CDR3 has 14 residues. The germline CDR1 and CDR2 sequences are MDHEN and SYDVKM. V lost 9 bases and J lost 6; bases outside the gene matches: 7. The CDR3 here is CASAGGIPNSPLHF. The CDR3 DNA is TGTGCCAGTGCAGGGGGCATTCCTAATTCACCCCTCCACTTT.

The CDR3 DNA reads as TGTGCCAGCAGCTTGGCCGCTAGCGGGAACACAGATACGCAGTATTTT. It translates to CASSLAASGNTDTQYF. V gene TRBV5-8 combines with J gene TRBJ2-3; TRBD2 aligns across 9 bases. The CDR3 is 16 residues long. Germline lookup yields CDR1 SGHTS and CDR2 YDEGEE. V dropped 0 bases and J dropped 2; count of bases not matched to a gene: 4.

The chain recombines TRBV7-9 with TRBJ2-7; 7 bases are shared with TRBD1. The CDR3 is made up of 14 amino acids. Germline loops: CDR1 SEHNR, CDR2 FQNEAQ (reference sequence). V dropped 4 bases and J dropped 4; count of bases not matched to a gene: 7. CDR3 in amino acids: CASSSTGSPYEQYF. CDR3 in DNA: TGTGCCAGCAGCTCGACAGGGTCCCCTTACGAGCAGTACTTC.